The source of this T cell receptor (beta chain) is a study of shared clonotypes between healthy human individuals. Assay used: immunoSEQ multiplex PCR; TCRdb lists only in-frame clones, some missing. The sample lists 2 million to 2.5 million clones, roughly 94% seen once, with more than 0.1% in the top ten. Sequences were obtained from naive CD4+ T cells sorted from blood. Noted subset: CD45RA+ positively selected. The sequence was collected from a man younger than 35 in good health.

The DNA of the CDR3 is TGCGCCAGCAACCCCGGGACAGAAAACACTGAAGCTTTCTTT. It translates to CASNPGTENTEAFF. The chain couples TRBV5-1 to TRBJ1-1; 7 positions match TRBD1. The V gene end was trimmed by 6 bases and the J gene end by 2 bases; junction bases not matched to a gene: 7. Germline CDR1 and CDR2: SGHRS and YFSETQ. This CDR3 has 14 amino acids.